This T cell receptor beta chain came from a study of cytomegalovirus exposure and HLA in healthy donors. Study observations and caveats: According to the study, approximately 150 TCR beta chains were cytomegalovirus-associated.

The PCR used 60 Vbeta and 13 Jbeta primers. The method was immunoSEQ multiplex PCR; TCRdb's version includes in-frame clones alone and lacks a portion of them. The data contain some 85,000 clones, approximately 80% of them singletons. About this clone itself: As yet, its antigen is unknown.

CDR1 and CDR2 from the germline V gene are MNHEY and SVGAGI. The CDR3 spans 16 residues. The sequenced material came from PBMCs. The chain links TRBV6-5 to TRBJ2-5; 13 bases line up with TRBD2. Judging by the DNA end, TRBJ2-7 fits better; the J call may be wrong. The TCR was taken from a man aged 25 to 40 in good health and CMV-seronegative. CDR3 in DNA: TGTGCCAGCAGTTCAGGACTAGCGGGAGAAAACTACGAGCAGTACTTC. Amino acids: CASSSGLAGENYEQYF.